One and the same sample provided the 20 T cell receptor beta chains below, sequenced in a study of shared clonotypes between healthy human individuals. TCRdb keeps only in-frame clones here, not all; method: immunoSEQ multiplex PCR. The sample has around 1.9 million clones; 93% are singletons. It was CD45RO-negative cells, positively selected for CCR7, that made up naive CD8 cells, with terminally differentiated effector memory CD45RA+ cells excluded. Specimen: naive CD8+ T cells from PBMCs. These TCRs come from a young man in good health. Some clones in this sample may be carry-over from other donors' samples.

V gene TRBV19 combines with J gene TRBJ2-7; D may be TRBD2 (7 bases). The CDR3 consists of 12 residues. From germline, CDR1 is LNHDA and CDR2 SQIVND (reference sequence). V was shortened by 3 bases and J by 6 bases, with 9 bases between the two germline ends. CDR3 DNA: TGTGCCAGTAGTATGAGGGGGGGCGAGCAGTACTTC. This codes for CASSMRGGEQYF.

This clone occurred once. The J gene is TRBJ2-1, the V gene TRBV19; D might be TRBD2 (6 bases). The CDR3 spans 15 residues. Trimming removed 8 bases from V and 0 bases from J, with 14 bases in between. Germline V gene data show CDR1 as LNHDA and CDR2 as SQIVND (reference sequence). This CDR3 reads CASGSGVTSYNEQFF. The CDR3 DNA is TGTGCCAGTGGGTCGGGGGTTACCTCCTACAATGAGCAGTTCTTC.

Points on this clone: The same CDR3 arises from other DNA sequences in this sample as well. This chain connects TRBV4-1 to TRBJ2-7; a possible D gene is TRBD1 (5 bases). Trimming removed 1 base at V and 3 bases at J, with 7 bases between. CDR1 MGHRA and CDR2 YSYEKL come from the germline V gene. The CDR3 runs 13 residues. Here the CDR3 reads CASSQVQGYEQYF. The CDR3 DNA is TGCGCCAGCAGCCAAGTGCAGGGCTACGAGCAGTACTTC.

In the case of this clone: This sample also contains other DNA sequences that code for the same CDR3. This chain joins TRBV7-9 and TRBJ2-7; perhaps D is TRBD1 or TRBD2 (6 bases each). V lost 3 bases and J lost 2, with 8 bases in between. This CDR3 comprises 13 residues. Germline values: CDR1 SEHNR, CDR2 FQNEAQ (reference sequence). CDR3 nucleotides: TGTGCCAGCAGCTTTGGGGGGCCCTACGAGCAGTACTTC. Residues: CASSFGGPYEQYF.

The chain combines TRBV7-9 with TRBJ2-7; D is ambiguous. V dropped 8 bases and J dropped 2 bases, with 13 bases sitting between them. CDR1 and CDR2 from the germline V gene are SEHNR and FQNEAQ (reference sequence). CDR3 size: 13 residues. CDR3 protein: CASRKADTYEQYF. CDR3 bases: TGTGCCAGCCGCAAGGCAGATACCTACGAGCAGTACTTC.

The chain links TRBV7-9 to TRBJ2-5, with 7 bases matching TRBD1. Per germline, CDR1 SEHNR and CDR2 FQNEAQ (reference sequence). The trim removed 5 bases at V and 5 bases at J, leaving 8 bases unmatched. CDR3 length equals 14 residues. In DNA form, the CDR3 reads TGTGCCAGCAGCACAAAAGGGGGCCGGGAGACCCAGTACTTC. Protein sequence: CASSTKGGRETQYF.

The J gene is TRBJ2-7, the V gene TRBV30, with 9 bases aligning to TRBD1. The CDR3 length is 13 residues. Unmatched junction bases numbered 3, after V lost 3 bases and J lost 3 bases. The germline V gene has CDR1 GTSNPN and CDR2 SVGIG (reference sequence). CDR3 region: CAWRGQGLYEQYF. CDR3 in DNA: TGTGCCTGGAGGGGACAGGGCCTCTACGAGCAGTACTTC.

The chain combines TRBV19 with TRBJ1-5; 7 bases are shared with TRBD1. This CDR3 comprises 17 residues. Germline V gives CDR1 LNHDA, CDR2 SQIVND (reference sequence). V shed 6 bases, J shed 0 bases, and the junction held 11 bases outside the gene matches. The CDR3 sequence: CASSLWDSRYSNQPQHF. DNA of the CDR3: TGTGCCAGTAGCCTATGGGACAGCAGATATAGCAATCAGCCCCAGCATTTT.

The chain joins TRBV4-2 to TRBJ1-3, with 10 nucleotides matching TRBD1. The junction had 8 bases not matched to a gene; V was cut back by 0 bases and J by 3 bases. This CDR3 has 18 amino acids. Germline loops: CDR1 LGHNA, CDR2 YNFKEQ. The CDR3 spells CASSQESRTGGFGNTIYF. The CDR3 DNA is TGTGCCAGCAGCCAAGAGTCCAGGACAGGGGGTTTTGGAAACACCATATATTTT.

The count of this clone is one. This sequence joins TRBV29-1 and TRBJ2-1; TRBD1 aligns across 11 bases. CDR1 is SQVTM and CDR2 is ANQGSEA in the germline V gene. The CDR3 extends over 16 amino acids. V was pared by 5 bases and J by 4 bases, with 10 bases of the junction left unmatched. The CDR3 DNA follows: TGCAGCGTTCTTGGAGGACAGGGGGCGCGGTACAATGAGCAGTTCTTC. Protein: CSVLGGQGARYNEQFF.

This clone was seen only once. The chain couples TRBV15 to TRBJ1-5, with D uncertain. The CDR3 is made up of 12 amino acids. CDR1 LNHNV and CDR2 YYDKDF come from the germline V gene (reference sequence). Trimming shortened V by 3 bases and J by 3 bases, and 3 bases separated the two germline ends. The CDR3 nucleotides read TGTGCCACCAGCAGGTACAATCAGCCCCAGCATTTT. As protein: CATSRYNQPQHF.

This chain connects TRBV27 to TRBJ2-1; 12 bases are a match to TRBD2. The CDR3 is made up of 18 amino acids. Germline lookup yields CDR1 MNHEY and CDR2 SMNVEV (reference sequence). The trim removed 8 bases at V and 6 bases at J, leaving 17 bases unmatched. CDR3 nucleotide sequence: TGTGCCAGCCATCCCGGCGTGCTCGGACTAGCGGGACCCAATGAGCAGTTCTTC. Translated, it gives CASHPGVLGLAGPNEQFF.

This clone was counted a few times. The genes are TRBV9 and TRBJ2-1; D call uncertain. CDR1 and CDR2 (germline): SGDLS, YYNGEE. This CDR3 comprises 15 residues. The V gene lost 4 bases and the J gene lost 0 bases, with 11 bases spanning the gap. This CDR3 reads CASSQSLSSYNEQFF. The CDR3 DNA follows: TGTGCCAGCAGCCAGTCTCTGAGCTCCTACAATGAGCAGTTCTTC.

J is TRBJ1-5 and V is TRBV19, with D possibly being TRBD1 (6 bases). The CDR3 is 14 residues long. Germline loops: CDR1 LNHDA, CDR2 SQIVND (reference sequence). The CDR3 loop is CATTGTKINQPQHF. In nucleotides, the CDR3 is TGTGCGACAACCGGGACAAAAATTAATCAGCCCCAGCATTTT.

The chain has TRBV28 and TRBJ2-7, with D unclear. Germline assignment: CDR1 MDHEN and CDR2 SYDVKM. The V end was cut by 3 bases, the J end by 4 bases, with 16 bases between. The CDR3 has 15 amino acids. The CDR3, as DNA: TGTGCCAGCAGTTTTCGGGCTTTTCGAGGTTACGAGCAGTACTTC. Its translation is CASSFRAFRGYEQYF.

The V call is TRBV5-1, the J call TRBJ1-2, with 10 bases lining up with TRBD1. The CDR3 extends over 15 amino acids. V trimming: 4 bases; J trimming: 4 bases; junction bases outside the gene matches: 7. Germline lookup yields CDR1 SGHRS and CDR2 YFSETQ. In nucleotides, the CDR3 is TGCGCCAGCAGCCCGGACAGGGGGTCGGGCTATGGCTACACCTTC. This gives the protein CASSPDRGSGYGYTF.

This chain uses TRBV27 with TRBJ2-7, with D tentatively TRBD2 (6 bases). Germline values: CDR1 MNHEY, CDR2 SMNVEV (reference sequence). The germline V and J ends were trimmed by 3 bases and 2 bases, with 11 bases remaining between them. The CDR3 has 14 residues. DNA for the CDR3: TGTGCCAGCAGTTTTGTGGGGACTCCCTACGAGCAGTACTTC. The encoded protein is CASSFVGTPYEQYF.

This chain connects TRBV7-2 to TRBJ2-1, with TRBD2 identical over 8 bases. Losses at the gene ends were 5 bases for V and 7 bases for J; bases not matched to a gene: 16. Germline CDR1 SGHTA, CDR2 FQGNSA. This CDR3 has 17 amino acids. This CDR3 reads CASSRREREKMGNEQFF. The DNA for the CDR3 is TGTGCCAGCAGCCGCAGGGAGCGGGAGAAGATGGGGAATGAGCAGTTCTTC.

CDR3 sequence reads: CASRPPGGTDTQYF. In DNA form, the CDR3 reads TGTGCCAGCAGGCCACCCGGGGGTACAGATACGCAGTATTTT. V usage is TRBV27 and J usage is TRBJ2-3; TRBD2 is a possible D gene (6 bases). With 6 bases removed from V and 3 bases from J, the gap between germline ends came to 13 bases. CDR1 and CDR2 from the germline V gene are MNHEY and SMNVEV (reference sequence). This CDR3 has 14 residues.

The V gene is TRBV4-3, the J gene TRBJ2-2; tentatively, D is TRBD1 or TRBD2 (5 bases each). The CDR3 consists of 16 residues. Germline lookup yields CDR1 LGHNA and CDR2 YSLEER. V was pared by 3 bases and J by 3 bases, with 14 bases between. The CDR3 sequence: CASSHTTGRDTGELFF. CDR3 sequence (DNA): TGCGCCAGCAGCCACACCACGGGGCGGGACACCGGGGAGCTGTTTTTT.